This T cell receptor beta chain was observed in a study of blood T cell repertoires in COVID-19. At the level of the study: COVID-19 samples from acute and convalescent phases originated in the United States, Italy and Spain. Sample material is recorded as cDNA or gDNA derived from T cells, B-cell-depleted T cells, or PBMCs.

This CDR3 has 13 residues. Germline V gene data show CDR1 as SGHRS and CDR2 as YFSETQ. V lost 4 bases, J lost 2 bases, and 9 bases lay in between. Original analysis: Amplifying reference gene primers gave estimates of nucleated cell counts. TCRdb keeps only in-frame clones here, not all; method: immunoSEQ multiplex PCR. V and J calls and clone size are those listed in that table; D and trimming were worked out from the DNA. The profile covers some 36,000 clones, with roughly 90% appearing a single time and 30% to 45% taken by the ten largest. The receptor comes from a man aged 55 to 70 with active or convalescent COVID-19. Specimen: peripheral blood. The rearrangement joins TRBV5-1 to TRBJ1-1, with TRBD1 as a possible D gene (5 bases). The CDR3 reads CASSHDRNTEAFF. In DNA, the CDR3 is TGCGCCAGCAGCCACGACAGAAACACTGAAGCTTTCTTT.